These 16 T cell receptor beta chains came from one sample sequenced in a study of PD-L1 blockade in urothelial cancer. Specified time point: pretreatment peripheral blood. The table came from immunoSEQ multiplex PCR; TCRdb's copy has only in-frame clones and leaves some out. The table shows fewer than 45,000 clones, with over 75% occurring only once. Material: PBMCs, obtained around atezolizumab (anti-PD-L1) treatment. The receptors were sampled from a donor at least 40 years old with urothelial cancer.

This clone was picked up a small number of times. This chain links TRBV6-5 with TRBJ2-5; D perhaps matches TRBD2 (6 bases). V was clipped by 6 bases and J by 7 bases, with 15 bases between them. The CDR3 contains 13 residues. Germline V gene data show CDR1 as MNHEY and CDR2 as SVGAGI. CDR3 protein: CASSRGDQGTQYF. The CDR3 region has the DNA TGTGCCAGCAGCCGCGGGGACCAGGGGACCCAGTACTTC.

The table lists this clone with a few counts. The V gene is TRBV2, the J gene TRBJ2-7; no clear D. The CDR3 contains 14 residues. CDR1 and CDR2 (germline): SNHLY, FYNNEI. V lost 4 bases to trimming and J lost 2 bases, with 12 bases between them. CDR3 sequence (DNA): TGTGCCAGCAGTGGAGGAACTCTCCCCTACGAGCAGTACTTC. Protein product: CASSGGTLPYEQYF. The full variable domain, in which reference TRBV2 and TRBJ2-7 provide the parts outside the CDR3, is EPEVTQTPSHQVTQMGQEVILRCVPISNHLYFYWYRQILGQKVEFLVSFYNNEISEKSEIFDDQFSVERPDGSNFTLKIRSTKLEDSAMYFCASSGGTLPYEQYFGPGTRLTVT.

This sequence joins TRBV6-5 and TRBJ2-2, with D possibly matching TRBD1 (5 bases). Trimming removed 2 bases at V and 2 bases at J, with 9 bases between. Germline V gene sequence: CDR1 MNHEY, CDR2 SVGAGI. This CDR3 has 15 residues. The CDR3 region has the DNA TGTGCCAGCAGTTACGGGGCAGTAAACACCGGGGAGCTGTTTTTT. This translates into CASSYGAVNTGELFF.

This rearrangement joins TRBV29-1 to TRBJ2-5; 7 bases fit TRBD2. Germline V gene data show CDR1 as SQVTM and CDR2 as ANQGSEA. This CDR3 has 11 amino acids. J lost 5 bases, V lost 6 bases, and 3 bases had no gene match. This CDR3 is CSVPGGETQYF. DNA of the CDR3: TGCAGCGTCCCCGGGGGGGAGACCCAGTACTTC.

This sequence joins TRBV6-5 and TRBJ1-6, with 10 bases lining up with TRBD1. Germline CDR1 reads MNHEY; CDR2 reads SVGAGI. This CDR3 comprises 16 residues. After removal of 4 bases from V and 10 bases from J, the junction contained 10 bases not matched to a gene. In DNA, the CDR3 is TGTGCCAGCAGTTGGGGCCGGACAGGGGGAGAATCACCCCTCCACTTT. Translating it yields CASSWGRTGGESPLHF.

V gene TRBV5-1 combines with J gene TRBJ2-7; D is undetermined. CDR1 SGHRS and CDR2 YFSETQ come from the germline V gene. CDR3 length: 13 residues. Trimming took 4 bases from V and 6 from J, leaving 14 bases between them. This CDR3 reads CASSAFIRAEQYF. CDR3 coding DNA: TGCGCCAGCAGCGCCTTCATCCGCGCCGAGCAGTACTTC.

This chain joins TRBV18 and TRBJ2-7; 7 bases agree with TRBD1. Losses at the gene ends were 3 bases for V and 6 bases for J; bases not matched to a gene: 11. CDR3 length: 15 amino acids. Germline-derived CDR1 and CDR2 are KGHSH and LQKENI. DNA for the CDR3: TGTGCCAGCTCACCCACCCGACAGGGCCTCGGCGAGCAGTACTTC. It encodes CASSPTRQGLGEQYF.

The CDR3 sequence: CASSLSGQSQETQYF. The CDR3 DNA reads TGCGCCAGCAGCTTGTCCGGACAAAGCCAAGAGACCCAGTACTTC. The rearrangement links TRBV5-1 to TRBJ2-5, with D perhaps TRBD1 (5 bases). Germline V gives CDR1 SGHRS, CDR2 YFSETQ. This CDR3 is built from 15 residues. The V end was cut by 1 base, the J end by 1 base, with 11 bases between.

The chain combines TRBV4-2 with TRBJ2-2; 10 bases line up with TRBD2. Looked up from germline, CDR1 is LGHNA and CDR2 is YNFKEQ. Trimming at V came to 1 base and at J to 6 bases, leaving 5 bases not matched to a gene. The CDR3 sequence is 16 residues long. The CDR3: CASSQGSAGGAGELFF. Here the CDR3 DNA reads TGTGCCAGCAGCCAAGGGTCAGCGGGAGGGGCCGGGGAGCTGTTTTTT.

The CDR3 sequence: CASSGRDSSQYF. The CDR3 region has the DNA TGTGCCAGCAGCGGACGGGACAGTTCGCAGTACTTC. The V and J genes are TRBV7-2 and TRBJ2-7; TRBD1 aligns across 7 bases. V gave up 5 bases and J gave up 9 bases; unmatched junction bases: 7. This CDR3 is built from 12 residues. CDR1 SGHTA and CDR2 FQGNSA come from the germline V gene.

A single count supports this clone. J is TRBJ2-1 and V is TRBV27; possible D gene TRBD2, 6 bases. The CDR3 contains 15 residues. V lost 7 bases, J lost 4 bases, and 17 bases lay in between. Germline CDR1 and CDR2: MNHEY and SMNVEV (reference sequence). The CDR3: CASTWGGGGYNEQFF. The DNA for the CDR3 is TGTGCCAGCACCTGGGGTGGTGGAGGGTACAATGAGCAGTTCTTC.

The chain combines TRBV4-1 with TRBJ2-3, with a weak D call TRBD1 (7 bases). The CDR3 has 16 residues. The germline V gene has CDR1 MGHRA and CDR2 YSYEKL. V lost 0 bases to trimming and J lost 3 bases, with 13 bases between them. The CDR3 DNA is TGCGCCAGCAGCCAAGATTTACAGGGGAGGACAGATACGCAGTATTTT. Translation gives CASSQDLQGRTDTQYF.

This clone appeared a few times. The CDR3 sequence: CASSLTSGGPYEQYF. CDR3 in DNA: TGTGCCAGCAGCTTAACCAGCGGGGGCCCCTACGAGCAGTACTTC. The chain employs TRBV7-3 and TRBJ2-7, with 8 bases lining up with TRBD2. Trimming took 0 bases from V and 2 from J; bases not matched to a gene: 3. Per germline, CDR1 SGHTA and CDR2 FQGTGA. CDR3 length: 15 residues.

This chain uses TRBV7-2 with TRBJ2-7, with 13 positions matching TRBD2. Trimming at V came to 4 bases and at J to 3 bases, leaving 3 bases not matched to a gene. CDR1 SGHTA and CDR2 FQGNSA come from the germline V gene. The CDR3 length is 15 residues. The CDR3 DNA reads as TGTGCCAGCAGCTGGGGACTAGCGGGGAGCTACGAGCAGTACTTC. This codes for CASSWGLAGSYEQYF. Combining the CDR3 with reference TRBV7-2 and TRBJ2-7 gives the whole variable domain GAGVSQSPSNKVTEKGKDVELRCDPISGHTALYWYRQSLGQGLEFLIYFQGNSAPDKSGLPSDRFSAERTGGSVSTLTIQRTQQEDSAVYLCASSWGLAGSYEQYFGPGTRLTVT.

The J gene is TRBJ2-2, the V gene TRBV7-3, with TRBD2 matching over 9 bases. The V and J ends lost 6 bases and 6 bases, in that order; junction bases with no gene match: 5. CDR3 length equals 14 residues. Germline V gene lookup returns CDR1 SGHTA and CDR2 FQGTGA. The DNA for the CDR3 is TGTGCCAGCAGTAGGGGACTAGCAGCCGGGGAGCTGTTTTTT. Amino acid sequence: CASSRGLAAGELFF. Based on the CDR3 plus reference TRBV7-3 and TRBJ2-2, the full variable domain is GAGVSQTPSNKVTEKGKYVELRCDPISGHTALYWYRQSLGQGPEFLIYFQGTGAADDSGLPNDRFFAVRPEGSVSTLKIQRTERGDSAVYLCASSRGLAAGELFFGEGSRLTVL.

The rearrangement links TRBV9 to TRBJ2-7, with TRBD1 identical over 11 bases. The CDR3 loop spans 16 amino acids. Per the germline V gene, CDR1 is SGDLS and CDR2 is YYNGEE. The V and J ends lost 4 bases and 3 bases, in that order; junction bases with no gene match: 9. The CDR3 nucleotides are TGTGCCAGCAGCCCAACGCCCGGGACAGGGGGCTACGAGCAGTACTTC. Its translation: CASSPTPGTGGYEQYF.